A selection of T cell receptor beta chains follows, all from one sample in a study of T-cell memory formation after mild COVID-19. TCRdb redid the calling of the 5' RACE reads with MiXCR, one entry per CDR3 protein. The table shows hundreds of thousands of distinct CDR3 sequences, with roughly a sixth occurring only once. The sample taken for sequencing was PBMCs or a T cell subset sorted from them (not recorded which). These TCRs come from a man younger than 30 who had mild COVID-19 (a few samples of this study predate the infection). Cell type and time point are not known. The CDR3 runs from the conserved cysteine through the conserved F or W. The D gene is left open where the match is weak. A row's size may be missing; if present it is once, few, many or a size class.

V gene	J gene	clone size	D gene	CDR3 DNA	CDR3 protein
TRBV28	TRBJ2-1	.	TRBD1	TGTGCCAGCACAAGGGACAGGGTTCATGAGCAGTTCTTC	CASTRDRVHEQFF
TRBV5-4	TRBJ2-7	few	.	TGTGCCAGCAGCTTGCGGGGGGCGGCCGAGCAGTACTTC	CASSLRGAAEQYF
TRBV7-3	TRBJ2-1	many	TRBD2	TGTGCCAGCAGCTTAGGGGGGGATGAGCAGTTCTTC	CASSLGGDEQFF
TRBV5-4	TRBJ1-1	few	.	TGTGCCAGCAGCTTGACTTCCGGCATGAACACTGAAGCTTTCTTT	CASSLTSGMNTEAFF
TRBV5-1	TRBJ2-7	many	TRBD2	TGCGCCAGCAGCGGGGGACTAGCGGGCTACGAGCAGTACTTC	CASSGGLAGYEQYF
TRBV6-6	TRBJ2-7	.	.	TGTGCCAGCAGTTACTCCGGGCGGGGACACTCCTACGAGCAGTACTTC	CASSYSGRGHSYEQYF
TRBV15	TRBJ2-1	few	.	TGTGCCACCAGCAGTCCAAAGCGGAATGAGCAGTTCTTC	CATSSPKRNEQFF
TRBV28	TRBJ2-3	few	.	TGTGCCAGCGCCACAGATACGCAGTATTTT	CASATDTQYF
TRBV7-9	TRBJ1-1	few	.	TGTGCCAGCAGGCAGGGGACTGAAGCTTTCTTT	CASRQGTEAFF
TRBV7-2	TRBJ2-1	.	.	TGTGCCGGATCCGGGCCCCAGGCCGAGCAGTTCTTC	CAGSGPQAEQFF
TRBV29-1	TRBJ1-2	few	.	TGCAGCGTCGGACTAGATAACTATGGCTACACCTTC	CSVGLDNYGYTF
TRBV24-1	TRBJ2-3	few	TRBD1	TGTGCCACCAGTGTCCCGGGACAGAGCACAGATACGCAGTATTTT	CATSVPGQSTDTQYF
TRBV3-1	TRBJ2-1	.	.	TGTGCCAGCAGCCCTGGGGCCTTCTCCTACAATGAGCAGTTCTTC	CASSPGAFSYNEQFF
TRBV11-2	TRBJ2-1	.	.	TGTGCCAGCAGTTGGACGGCCTACAATGAGCAGTTCTTC	CASSWTAYNEQFF
TRBV15	TRBJ2-5	few	TRBD2	TGTGCCACCAGCAGGTGGGGGAGCGGGGACGGAAGTCAAGAGACCCAGTACTTC	CATSRWGSGDGSQETQYF
TRBV6-1	TRBJ1-2	once	.	TGTGCCAGCAGTGAATGGGGGGACTATGGCTACACCTTC	CASSEWGDYGYTF
TRBV29-1	TRBJ2-3	few	TRBD1	TGCAGCGTTCCCCAGGGGGCTGGAGATACGCAGTATTTT	CSVPQGAGDTQYF
TRBV12-3/TRBV12-4	TRBJ1-1	.	.	TGTGCCAGCAGTTTCGGACAGCCTGAAGCTTTCTTT	CASSFGQPEAFF
TRBV7-6	TRBJ1-3	few	.	TGTGCCAGCAGTGAGGAGGTGAACTCTGGAAACACCATATATTTT	CASSEEVNSGNTIYF
TRBV3-1	TRBJ2-1	few	.	TGTGCCAGCAGCCCCCTAGCACGCAATGAGCAGTTCTTC	CASSPLARNEQFF
TRBV12-3/TRBV12-4	TRBJ2-5	.	TRBD1	TGTGCCAGCAGCTACCAGACAGGGGCTACAGAGACCCAGTACTTC	CASSYQTGATETQYF
TRBV7-9	TRBJ2-1	.	TRBD2	TGTGCCAGCAGGACGGGACTAGCGGGTCCCTACAATGAGCAGTTCTTC	CASRTGLAGPYNEQFF
TRBV12-3/TRBV12-4	TRBJ2-5	.	TRBD1	TGTGCCAGCGGACAGGGGTCGGAGACCCAGTACTTC	CASGQGSETQYF